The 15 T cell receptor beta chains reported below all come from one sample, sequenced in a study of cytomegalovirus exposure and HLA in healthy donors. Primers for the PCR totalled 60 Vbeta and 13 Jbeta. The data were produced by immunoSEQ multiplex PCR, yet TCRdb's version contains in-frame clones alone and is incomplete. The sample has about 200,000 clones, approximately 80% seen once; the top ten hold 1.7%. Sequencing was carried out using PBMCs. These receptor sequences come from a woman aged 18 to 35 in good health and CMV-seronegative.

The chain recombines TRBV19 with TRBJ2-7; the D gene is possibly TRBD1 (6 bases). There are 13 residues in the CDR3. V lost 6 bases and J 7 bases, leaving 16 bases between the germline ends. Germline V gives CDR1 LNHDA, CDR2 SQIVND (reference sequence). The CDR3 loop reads CASSMGASREQYF. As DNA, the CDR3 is TGTGCCAGTAGCATGGGGGCCTCGAGGGAGCAGTACTTC.

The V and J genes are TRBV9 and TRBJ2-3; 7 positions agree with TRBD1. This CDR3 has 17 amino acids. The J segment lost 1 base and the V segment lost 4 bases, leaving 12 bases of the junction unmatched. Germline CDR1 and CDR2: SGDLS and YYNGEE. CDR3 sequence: CASSFTTRTGGTDTQYF. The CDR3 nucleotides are TGTGCCAGCAGCTTTACAACCCGGACAGGAGGCACAGATACGCAGTATTTT.

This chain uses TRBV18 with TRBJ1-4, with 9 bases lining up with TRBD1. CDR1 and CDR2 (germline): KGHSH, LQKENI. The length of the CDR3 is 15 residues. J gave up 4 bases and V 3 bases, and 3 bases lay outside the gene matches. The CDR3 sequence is CASSPPGQGNEKLFF. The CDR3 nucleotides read TGTGCCAGCTCACCTCCGGGACAGGGTAATGAAAAACTGTTTTTT. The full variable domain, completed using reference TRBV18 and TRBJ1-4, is NAGVMQNPRHLVRRRGQEARLRCSPMKGHSHVYWYRQLPEEGLKFMVYLQKENIIDESGMPKERFSAEFPKEGPSILRIQQVVRGDSAAYFCASSPPGQGNEKLFFGSGTQLSVL.

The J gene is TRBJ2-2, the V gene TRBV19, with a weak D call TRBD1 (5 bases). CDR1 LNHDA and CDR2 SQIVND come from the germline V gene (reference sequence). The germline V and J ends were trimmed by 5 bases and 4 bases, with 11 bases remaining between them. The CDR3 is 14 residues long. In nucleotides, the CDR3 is TGTGCCAGTAGTGCGCGACAGATCACCGGGGAGCTGTTTTTT. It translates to CASSARQITGELFF. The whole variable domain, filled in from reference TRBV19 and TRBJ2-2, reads DGGITQSPKYLFRKEGQNVTLSCEQNLNHDAMYWYRQDPGQGLRLIYYSQIVNDFQKGDIAEGYSVSREKKESFPLTVTSAQKNPTAFYLCASSARQITGELFFGEGSRLTVL.

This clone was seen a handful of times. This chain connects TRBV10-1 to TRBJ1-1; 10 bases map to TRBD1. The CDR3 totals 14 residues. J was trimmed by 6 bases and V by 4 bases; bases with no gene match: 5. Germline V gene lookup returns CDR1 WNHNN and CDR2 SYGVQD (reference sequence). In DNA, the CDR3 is TGCGCCAGCAGTGCCCGGACAGGGGGGTCTGAAGCTTTCTTT. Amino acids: CASSARTGGSEAFF.

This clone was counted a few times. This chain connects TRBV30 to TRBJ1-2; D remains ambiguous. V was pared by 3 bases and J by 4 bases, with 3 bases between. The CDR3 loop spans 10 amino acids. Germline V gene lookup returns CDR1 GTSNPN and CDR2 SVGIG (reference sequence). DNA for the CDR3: TGTGCCTGGAGGAGCTATGGCTACACCTTC. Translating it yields CAWRSYGYTF.

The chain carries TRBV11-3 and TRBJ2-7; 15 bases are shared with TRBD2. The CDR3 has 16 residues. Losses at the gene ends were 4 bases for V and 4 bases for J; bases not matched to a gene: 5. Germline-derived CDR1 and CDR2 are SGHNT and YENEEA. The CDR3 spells CASSSGLAGGTYEQYF. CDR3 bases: TGTGCCAGCAGCTCAGGACTAGCGGGAGGGACGTACGAGCAGTACTTC.

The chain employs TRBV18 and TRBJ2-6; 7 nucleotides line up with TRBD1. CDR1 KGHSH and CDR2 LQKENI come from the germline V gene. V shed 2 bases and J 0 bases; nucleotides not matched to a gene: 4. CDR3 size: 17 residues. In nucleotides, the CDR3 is TGTGCCAGCTCACCATGGACAGGCCCCTCTGGGGCCAACGTCCTGACTTTC. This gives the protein CASSPWTGPSGANVLTF.

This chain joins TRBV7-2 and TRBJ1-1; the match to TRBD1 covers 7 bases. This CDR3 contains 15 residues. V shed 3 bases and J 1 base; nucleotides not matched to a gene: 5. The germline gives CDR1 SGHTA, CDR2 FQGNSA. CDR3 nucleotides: TGTGCCAGCAGCTTCCGACAGGGACAGAACACTGAAGCTTTCTTT. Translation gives CASSFRQGQNTEAFF.

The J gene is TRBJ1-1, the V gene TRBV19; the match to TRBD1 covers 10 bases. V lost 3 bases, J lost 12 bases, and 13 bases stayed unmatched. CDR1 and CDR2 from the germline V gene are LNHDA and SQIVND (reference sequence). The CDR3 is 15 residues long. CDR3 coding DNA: TGTGCCAGTAGTATCACAGTCTCCGGGACAGGGGAATCTTTCTTT. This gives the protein CASSITVSGTGESFF.

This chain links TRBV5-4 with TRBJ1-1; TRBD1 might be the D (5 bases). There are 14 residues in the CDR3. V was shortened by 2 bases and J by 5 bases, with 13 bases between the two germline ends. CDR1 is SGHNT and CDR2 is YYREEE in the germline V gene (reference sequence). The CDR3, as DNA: TGTGCCAGCAGCTTTCCAGGGACTAGTACTGAAGCTTTCTTT. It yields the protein CASSFPGTSTEAFF.

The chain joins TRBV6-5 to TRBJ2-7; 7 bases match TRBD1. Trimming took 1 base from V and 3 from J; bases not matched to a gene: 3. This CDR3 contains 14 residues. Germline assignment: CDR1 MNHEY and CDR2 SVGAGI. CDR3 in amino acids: CASSYWDRHYEQYF. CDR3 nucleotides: TGTGCCAGCAGTTACTGGGACAGACACTACGAGCAGTACTTC.

CDR3 amino acids: CARRGLIPYGYTF. DNA for the CDR3: TGTGCCAGAAGGGGCTTAATCCCCTATGGCTACACCTTC. The chain has TRBV2 and TRBJ1-2; D perhaps matches TRBD1 (5 bases). Trimming shortened V by 9 bases and J by 4 bases, and 15 bases separated the two germline ends. This CDR3 has 13 amino acids. From germline, CDR1 is SNHLY and CDR2 FYNNEI.

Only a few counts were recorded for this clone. In DNA, the CDR3 is TGCGCCAGCAGGGACGGAGGGAACACTGAAGCTTTCTTT. This translates into CASRDGGNTEAFF. The chain has TRBV10-1 and TRBJ1-1; no firm D call. Germline V lookup: CDR1 WNHNN, CDR2 SYGVQD (reference sequence). V lost 6 bases and J lost 1, with 9 bases in between. The CDR3 sequence is 13 residues long.

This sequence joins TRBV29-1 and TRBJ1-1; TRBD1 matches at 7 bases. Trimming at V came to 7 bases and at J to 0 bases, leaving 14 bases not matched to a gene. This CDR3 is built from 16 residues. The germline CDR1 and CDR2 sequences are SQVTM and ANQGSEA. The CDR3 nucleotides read TGCAGCGGACTAGGGACAGAATACTTATTGAACACTGAAGCTTTCTTT. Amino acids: CSGLGTEYLLNTEAFF.